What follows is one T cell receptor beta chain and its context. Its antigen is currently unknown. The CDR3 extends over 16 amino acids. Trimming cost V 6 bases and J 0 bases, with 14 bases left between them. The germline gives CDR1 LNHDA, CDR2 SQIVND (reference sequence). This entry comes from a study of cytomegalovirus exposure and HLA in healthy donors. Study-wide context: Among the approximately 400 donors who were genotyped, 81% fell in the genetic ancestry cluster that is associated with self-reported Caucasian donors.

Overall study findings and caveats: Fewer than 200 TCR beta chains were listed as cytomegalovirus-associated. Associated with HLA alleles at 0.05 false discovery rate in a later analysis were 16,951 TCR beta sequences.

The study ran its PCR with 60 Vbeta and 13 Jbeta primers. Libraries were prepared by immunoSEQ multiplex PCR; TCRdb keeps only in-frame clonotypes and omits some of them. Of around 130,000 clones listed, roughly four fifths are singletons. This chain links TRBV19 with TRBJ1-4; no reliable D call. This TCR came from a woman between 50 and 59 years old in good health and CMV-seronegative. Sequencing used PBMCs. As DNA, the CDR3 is TGTGCCAGTAGAATCCTCGCGGGAGCAACTAATGAAAAACTGTTTTTT. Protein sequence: CASRILAGATNEKLFF.